This is a list of T cell receptor beta chains from one sample in a study of a mutant IDH1 vaccine in newly diagnosed glioma. Libraries were prepared by immunoSEQ multiplex PCR; TCRdb keeps only in-frame clonotypes and omits some of them. The sample shows some 40,000 clones, roughly 76% of them seen only once. For these receptors, no antigen is known. This sample comprised PBMCs, obtained from a glioma patient whose treatment included an IDH1 peptide vaccine. The receptors originated from a man in his forties or fifties with glioma. CDR3s leave out the opening cysteine and the closing phenylalanine or tryptophan.

V: TRBV11-3; J: TRBJ2-1; CDR3: ASSPGTLQDEQF
V: TRBV18; J: TRBJ2-7; CDR3: ASSPQQGFEQY
V: TRBV19; J: TRBJ1-4; CDR3: ATRPGTTNEKLF
V: TRBV4-3; J: TRBJ2-3; CDR3: ASSQENRGADTQY
V: TRBV28; J: TRBJ1-5; CDR3: ASRLLLGTGDQPQH
V: TRBV7-5; J: TRBJ2-5; CDR3: ARSFYPSGTGGWEQY
V: TRBV27; J: TRBJ1-2; CDR3: ASSTLQGKDYGYT
V: TRBV18; J: TRBJ2-7; CDR3: ASSPSPQDPYEQY
V: TRBV7-2; J: TRBJ1-2; CDR3: ASSLGGGDGYT
V: TRBV18; J: TRBJ1-1; CDR3: ASSEWGRDTEAF
V: TRBV15; J: TRBJ1-5; CDR3: ATSVRQGRNQPQH
V: TRBV5-1; J: TRBJ1-2; CDR3: ASSLAGTEGGYT
V: TRBV5-1; J: TRBJ1-1; CDR3: ASSITGTVNTEAF
V: TRBV27; J: TRBJ2-3; CDR3: ASRPLRTSSDTQY
V: TRBV18; J: NA; CDR3: ASSPPSLLPPHEQY
V: TRBV5-8; J: TRBJ1-1; CDR3: ASRVRGRTEAF
V: TRBV10-1; J: TRBJ1-3; CDR3: ASTTGSSGNTIY
V: TRBV7-8; J: TRBJ1-2; CDR3: ASSLDYGYT
V: TRBV5-1; J: TRBJ2-3; CDR3: ASSLDLSGGASYTQY
V: TRBV7-2; J: TRBJ2-5; CDR3: ASSLHQETQY
V: TRBV7-6; J: TRBJ2-3; CDR3: ASSLGTSGGTDTQY
V: TRBV19; J: TRBJ2-5; CDR3: ASSIDSGRGRETQY
V: TRBV9; J: TRBJ2-3; CDR3: ASSVESGGWGTDTQY
V: TRBV6-1; J: TRBJ1-2; CDR3: ASSGFNYGYT
V: TRBV6-6; J: TRBJ1-6; CDR3: ASSYDDRMFFPLH
V: TRBV11-2; J: TRBJ2-7; CDR3: ASSLEVEGYEQY
V: TRBV27; J: TRBJ1-2; CDR3: ASRLNTQLDYGYT
V: TRBV5-4; J: TRBJ1-2; CDR3: ASSLDGTYGYT
V: TRBV7-2; J: TRBJ1-3; CDR3: ASSLGGSGNTIY
V: TRBV25-1; J: TRBJ2-2; CDR3: ASSEGQGDTGELF
V: TRBV13; J: TRBJ1-1; CDR3: ASRGTANTEAF